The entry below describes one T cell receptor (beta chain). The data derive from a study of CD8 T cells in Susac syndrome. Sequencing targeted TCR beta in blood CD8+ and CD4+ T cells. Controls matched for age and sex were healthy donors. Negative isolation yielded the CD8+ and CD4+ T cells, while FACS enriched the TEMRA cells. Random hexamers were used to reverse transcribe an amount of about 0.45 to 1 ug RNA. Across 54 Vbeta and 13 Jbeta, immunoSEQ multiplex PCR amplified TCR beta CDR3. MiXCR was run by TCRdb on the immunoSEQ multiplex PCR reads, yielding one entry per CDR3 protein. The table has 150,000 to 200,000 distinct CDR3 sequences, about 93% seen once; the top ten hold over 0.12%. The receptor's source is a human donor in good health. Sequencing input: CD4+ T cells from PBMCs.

CDR3: CASSRDKWSYEQYF. The CDR3, as DNA: TGTGCCAGCAGCAGGGACAAGTGGAGCTACGAGCAGTACTTC. This chain uses TRBV5-4 with TRBJ2-7, with a tentative D call TRBD1 (6 bases). In germline, CDR1 is SGHNT, CDR2 YYREEE (reference sequence). V gave up 4 bases and J gave up 3 bases, with 14 bases separating them. The CDR3 has 14 amino acids.